A single sample gave rise to the 31 T cell receptor beta chains below, sequenced in a study of technical replicates of blood from four donors. Clones were read by immunoSEQ multiplex PCR, and TCRdb kept only the in-frame ones, dropping some. The sample has approximately 99,000 clones; about 96% are singletons. Material for sequencing was T cells isolated from PBMCs. The receptors shown here come from a human donor in good health.

This chain joins TRBV5-4 and TRBJ2-7, with 14 bases aligning to TRBD2. This CDR3 spans 15 amino acids. Germline V gives CDR1 SGHNT, CDR2 YYREEE (reference sequence). The ends lost 4 bases at V and 5 bases at J; junction bases unmatched: 5. The CDR3 DNA reads TGTGCCAGCAGCCCGGGACTAGCGGGAGTCAACGAGCAGTACTTC. Protein: CASSPGLAGVNEQYF.

The V call is TRBV19, the J call TRBJ2-7; the match to TRBD2 covers 13 bases. Germline loops: CDR1 LNHDA, CDR2 SQIVND (reference sequence). V shed 5 bases and J 1 base; nucleotides not matched to a gene: 2. This CDR3 comprises 15 residues. The CDR3 DNA reads as TGTGCCAGTAGTTGGGGACTAGCGGGGTCCTACGAGCAGTACTTC. Residues: CASSWGLAGSYEQYF.

The chain carries TRBV30 and TRBJ2-1; 9 bases line up with TRBD1. The CDR3 is made up of 12 amino acids. Germline lookup yields CDR1 GTSNPN and CDR2 SVGIG (reference sequence). The junction had 2 bases not matched to a gene; V was cut back by 3 bases and J by 8 bases. CDR3 coding DNA: TGTGCCTGGAGCGACAGGGGGGATGAGCAGTTCTTC. Residues: CAWSDRGDEQFF.

The chain links TRBV19 to TRBJ2-1; 9 bases are a match to TRBD1. Germline values: CDR1 LNHDA, CDR2 SQIVND (reference sequence). The V gene end was trimmed by 3 bases and the J gene end by 9 bases; junction bases not matched to a gene: 15. The CDR3 runs 17 residues. The CDR3 sequence is CASSILLGPGQGLEQFF. Written as DNA, the CDR3 is TGTGCCAGTAGTATTCTACTTGGTCCGGGACAGGGCCTTGAGCAGTTCTTC.

This clone was seen just once. V and J are TRBV10-3 and TRBJ1-1; perhaps TRBD1 as D (6 bases). V dropped 8 bases and J dropped 3 bases, with 19 bases sitting between them. The CDR3 contains 15 residues. Germline V gene data show CDR1 as ENHRY and CDR2 as SYGVKD. CDR3 DNA sequence: TGTGCCATCTCCCCGGAGGACAGCTCTTACACTGAAGCTTTCTTT. Encoded protein: CAISPEDSSYTEAFF.

This rearrangement joins TRBV7-3 to TRBJ2-1; 15 positions match TRBD2. The trim removed 5 bases at V and 10 bases at J, leaving 6 bases unmatched. CDR1 and CDR2 from the germline V gene are SGHTA and FQGTGA. The CDR3 runs 15 residues. CDR3 in DNA: TGTGCCAGCAGCCGCGAAGGACTAGCGGGGGGGGAGCAGTTCTTC. It is translated as CASSREGLAGGEQFF. The full variable domain, its missing parts supplied by reference TRBV7-3 and TRBJ2-1, is GAGVSQTPSNKVTEKGKYVELRCDPISGHTALYWYRQSLGQGPEFLIYFQGTGAADDSGLPNDRFFAVRPEGSVSTLKIQRTERGDSAVYLCASSREGLAGGEQFFGPGTRLTVL.

The rearrangement uses TRBV6-5 and TRBJ2-1; D is undetermined. Trimming cost V 0 bases and J 4 bases, with 13 bases left between them. CDR3 length: 16 amino acids. Looked up from germline, CDR1 is MNHEY and CDR2 is SVGAGI. CDR3 bases: TGTGCCAGCAGTTACTCGGAAGGCAGCGCGTACAATGAGCAGTTCTTC. The encoded protein is CASSYSEGSAYNEQFF.

This clone appeared once. The V gene is TRBV5-1, the J gene TRBJ2-7, with 9 bases lining up with TRBD2. With 3 bases clipped from V and 2 bases from J, the junction kept 3 bases outside the gene matches. This CDR3 has 14 amino acids. Germline CDR1 and CDR2: SGHRS and YFSETQ. The CDR3 DNA is TGCGCCAGCAGCTATAGCGGGAGCCCCTACGAGCAGTACTTC. This encodes CASSYSGSPYEQYF.

The rearrangement joins TRBV5-1 to TRBJ1-3; TRBD1 might be the D (5 bases). Trimming left V 2 bases short and J 0 bases short, with 12 bases between. CDR1 is SGHRS and CDR2 is YFSETQ in the germline V gene. The CDR3 extends over 16 amino acids. CDR3 in amino acids: CASSFWAGNSGNTIYF. CDR3 coding DNA: TGCGCCAGCAGCTTTTGGGCAGGGAACTCTGGAAACACCATATATTTT.

V and J are TRBV5-6 and TRBJ1-1; D not certain. This CDR3 has 14 residues. Germline V gene lookup returns CDR1 SGHDT and CDR2 YYEEEE. Trimming cost V 4 bases and J 4 bases, with 14 bases left between them. In DNA, the CDR3 is TGTGCCAGCAGCCCGAGCTCACGAACCACTGAAGCTTTCTTT. Its protein is CASSPSSRTTEAFF.

The genes are TRBV30 and TRBJ1-1; D is possibly TRBD1 (5 bases). The germline V gene has CDR1 GTSNPN and CDR2 SVGIG (reference sequence). V dropped 4 bases and J dropped 5 bases, with 11 bases sitting between them. The CDR3 loop spans 12 amino acids. The CDR3 reads CAWTSGLTEAFF. Written as DNA, the CDR3 is TGTGCCTGGACCTCAGGGCTAACTGAAGCTTTCTTT. Looking up the rest from reference TRBV30 and TRBJ1-1 gives the full variable domain: SQTIHQWPATLVQPVGSPLSLECTVEGTSNPNLYWYRQAAGRGLQLLFYSVGIGQISSEVPQNLSASRPQDRQFILSSKKLLLSDSGFYLCAWTSGLTEAFFGQGTRLTVV.

The genes are TRBV9 and TRBJ2-3, with 13 bases identical to TRBD2. The length of the CDR3 is 17 residues. CDR1 SGDLS and CDR2 YYNGEE come from the germline V gene. Unmatched junction bases numbered 10, after V lost 4 bases and J lost 5 bases. The CDR3 loop is CASSPEGLAGDVDTQYF. CDR3 DNA: TGTGCCAGCAGCCCAGAAGGACTAGCGGGAGATGTAGATACGCAGTATTTT.

This chain links TRBV27 with TRBJ2-7, with TRBD1 matching over 9 bases. Trimming took 3 bases from V and 6 from J; bases not matched to a gene: 6. Germline values: CDR1 MNHEY, CDR2 SMNVEV (reference sequence). The CDR3 has 14 residues. CDR3 sequence: CASSFGGTGREQYF. CDR3 bases: TGTGCCAGCAGTTTCGGCGGGACAGGGCGCGAGCAGTACTTC.

The rearrangement links TRBV11-2 to TRBJ2-7, with 7 bases that match TRBD1. Germline loops: CDR1 SGHAT, CDR2 FQNNGV. The V and J ends lost 6 bases and 4 bases, in that order; junction bases with no gene match: 3. The CDR3 covers 12 residues. The CDR3: CASRRDSYEQYF. The CDR3 DNA sequence: TGTGCCAGCAGACGGGACAGTTACGAGCAGTACTTC.

The rearrangement links TRBV6-5 to TRBJ2-5; 8 nucleotides agree with TRBD1. This CDR3 comprises 14 residues. CDR1 and CDR2 (germline): MNHEY, SVGAGI. The V segment lost 3 bases and the J segment 5 bases; nucleotides outside the gene matches: 5. Here the CDR3 reads CASSYSRTGETQYF. The CDR3 DNA follows: TGTGCCAGCAGTTATTCAAGGACAGGGGAGACCCAGTACTTC.

The chain employs TRBV25-1 and TRBJ2-1; D ambiguous. The germline CDR1 and CDR2 sequences are MGHDK and SYGVNS. V shed 1 base and J shed 9 bases, with 7 bases lying between them. The CDR3 runs 12 residues. The CDR3 DNA sequence: TGTGCCAGCAGTGAATTTCTAGGTGAGCAGTTCTTC. Encoded protein: CASSEFLGEQFF.

The rearrangement uses TRBV2 and TRBJ2-4; 13 positions agree with TRBD2. Germline V gene data show CDR1 as SNHLY and CDR2 as FYNNEI. This CDR3 is 18 amino acids long. Trimming removed 1 base from V and 0 bases from J; junction bases left unmatched: 3. The CDR3 DNA follows: TGTGCCAGCAGTGAAGATGGACTAGCGGGGGTAGCCAAAAACATTCAGTACTTC. The encoded protein is CASSEDGLAGVAKNIQYF.

The chain recombines TRBV4-3 with TRBJ2-5; TRBD2 agrees at 9 bases. From germline, CDR1 is LGHNA and CDR2 YSLEER. The CDR3 totals 14 residues. The ends lost 0 bases at V and 13 bases at J; junction bases unmatched: 9. The CDR3 nucleotides read TGCGCCAGCAGCCAAGATTTAACTAGCGGGCCCCCGTACTTC. Protein: CASSQDLTSGPPYF.

The genes are TRBV7-3 and TRBJ2-5; D gene ambiguous. Germline loops: CDR1 SGHTA, CDR2 FQGTGA. V was shortened by 2 bases and J by 1 base, with 5 bases between the two germline ends. The CDR3 runs 13 residues. CDR3 coding DNA: TGTGCCAGCAGCTTATCTAGCCAAGAGACCCAGTACTTC. Its protein product is CASSLSSQETQYF.

The chain joins TRBV7-8 to TRBJ2-7, with D tentatively TRBD1 (6 bases). The V gene lost 4 bases and the J gene lost 3 bases, with 16 bases spanning the gap. The CDR3 runs to 15 residues. Germline values: CDR1 SGHVS, CDR2 FQNEAQ. The CDR3 reads CASSSRQDFFYEQYF. The CDR3 DNA is TGTGCCAGCAGCTCAAGACAGGATTTTTTCTACGAGCAGTACTTC.

The rearrangement joins TRBV5-4 to TRBJ2-7, with 13 bases that match TRBD2. Trimming cost V 4 bases and J 2 bases; bases outside gene matches: 3. Germline V gene sequence: CDR1 SGHNT, CDR2 YYREEE (reference sequence). The CDR3 sequence is 15 residues long. This CDR3 reads CASSPGLAGTYEQYF. The CDR3 nucleotides read TGTGCCAGCAGCCCGGGACTAGCGGGGACCTACGAGCAGTACTTC.

This clone was observed once. The gene calls are TRBV11-2 and TRBJ2-5; TRBD2 matches at 11 bases. CDR1 and CDR2 from the germline V gene are SGHAT and FQNNGV. The V and J ends lost 5 bases and 5 bases, in that order; junction bases with no gene match: 13. The CDR3 length is 17 residues. As DNA, the CDR3 is TGTGCCAGCAGCCCAGGGGTAGCGGGAGGGCGAGGGGAGACCCAGTACTTC. This gives the protein CASSPGVAGGRGETQYF.

The chain uses TRBV27 and TRBJ1-1; no definite D call. This CDR3 has 14 amino acids. Germline CDR1 MNHEY, CDR2 SMNVEV (reference sequence). Trimming removed 3 bases at V and 2 bases at J, with 10 bases between. This CDR3 is CASSFSSLNTEAFF. The CDR3 DNA sequence: TGTGCCAGCAGTTTTTCCAGTCTCAACACTGAAGCTTTCTTT.

CDR3 coding DNA: TGTGCCAGCACAGCGCGGAGCTCCTACGAGCAGTACTTC. Translation: CASTARSSYEQYF. The chain employs TRBV6-5 and TRBJ2-7; unclear D gene. The CDR3 contains 13 residues. The germline V gene encodes CDR1 MNHEY and CDR2 SVGAGI. V lost 7 bases, J lost 0 bases, and 10 bases lay in between.

This sequence joins TRBV6-5 and TRBJ2-7; possibly TRBD1 for D (6 bases). V was pared by 2 bases and J by 7 bases, with 15 bases between. Germline CDR1 MNHEY, CDR2 SVGAGI. The CDR3 has 14 amino acids. CDR3: CASSYGYRAVEQYF. CDR3 sequence (DNA): TGTGCCAGCAGTTACGGATACAGGGCAGTGGAGCAGTACTTC.

The rearrangement joins TRBV6-5 to TRBJ2-7; the match to TRBD1 covers 7 bases. Germline values: CDR1 MNHEY, CDR2 SVGAGI. This CDR3 spans 14 amino acids. Trimming at V came to 6 bases and at J to 4 bases, leaving 9 bases not matched to a gene. The CDR3 spells CASSSRTGHYEQYF. Here the CDR3 DNA reads TGTGCCAGCAGCTCCCGGACAGGCCATTACGAGCAGTACTTC.

The chain joins TRBV7-3 to TRBJ2-5; weak D call: TRBD1 (6 bases). Germline V gives CDR1 SGHTA, CDR2 FQGTGA. This CDR3 has 14 amino acids. Deletions cut 1 base from V and 5 bases from J, with 11 bases between. For the CDR3, the DNA is TGTGCCAGCAGCTTAAATGGGGGCCCGGAGACCCAGTACTTC. Protein sequence: CASSLNGGPETQYF.

This clone has only one observation. The J gene is TRBJ1-4, the V gene TRBV7-9; TRBD1 aligns across 9 bases. The V gene's germline CDR1 is SEHNR and CDR2 FQNEAQ (reference sequence). J gave up 8 bases and V 2 bases, and 3 bases lay outside the gene matches. There are 14 residues in the CDR3. Written as DNA, the CDR3 is TGTGCCAGCAGCTTAAGACAGGGGGGCGAAAAACTGTTTTTT. It is translated as CASSLRQGGEKLFF.

The chain carries TRBV6-4 and TRBJ1-2; tentatively, D is TRBD1 (5 bases). Germline lookup yields CDR1 MRHNA and CDR2 SNTAGT. V dropped 2 bases and J dropped 4 bases, with 8 bases sitting between them. This CDR3 is built from 13 residues. The CDR3 is CASSDRGGYGYTF. The CDR3 region has the DNA TGTGCCAGCAGTGACAGGGGAGGCTATGGCTACACCTTC.

The V gene is TRBV11-2, the J gene TRBJ2-7; 7 bases match TRBD1. J was trimmed by 4 bases and V by 8 bases; bases with no gene match: 11. The CDR3 is 14 amino acids. CDR1 is SGHAT, CDR2 FQNNGV, per germline. The CDR3 region has the DNA TGTGCCAGCCATGAGGGAAGGGGGCTATACGAGCAGTACTTC. Amino acids: CASHEGRGLYEQYF.

This sequence joins TRBV18 and TRBJ1-2; D call uncertain. The CDR3 loop spans 13 amino acids. Per the germline V gene, CDR1 is KGHSH and CDR2 is LQKENI. Trimming stripped 2 bases from V and 4 bases from J, with 8 bases between. The CDR3: CASSPTPSYGYTF. The DNA for the CDR3 is TGTGCCAGCTCACCAACACCCTCCTATGGCTACACCTTC.